This passage covers 26 T cell receptor beta chains from one sample sequenced in a study of blood T cell repertoires in COVID-19. Here immunoSEQ multiplex PCR was the method, and the copy in TCRdb shows in-frame clones only, minus some. The sample has about 170,000 clones, roughly 85% seen once. The sequencing sample was made of peripheral blood. These receptors all stem from a human donor with acute or convalescent COVID-19. The donor label of this sample is uncertain.

This chain joins TRBV7-6 and TRBJ1-5; D perhaps matches TRBD1 (6 bases). The germline gives CDR1 SGHVS, CDR2 FNYEAQ. V dropped 5 bases and J dropped 4 bases, with 9 bases sitting between them. CDR3 length: 13 amino acids. CDR3 residues: CASSPQGNQPQHF. As DNA, the CDR3 is TGTGCCAGCAGCCCTCAGGGGAATCAGCCCCAGCATTTT.

In DNA form, the CDR3 reads TGTGCCAGCAGCTCCTGGGGGCAGACCGGGGAGCTGTTTTTT. Translation gives CASSSWGQTGELFF. This chain connects TRBV7-2 to TRBJ2-2; TRBD1 is a possible D gene (6 bases). Germline V CDR1 and CDR2: SGHTA, FQGNSA. The CDR3 totals 14 residues. Trimming left V 4 bases short and J 5 bases short, with 11 bases between. Full variable domain (missing parts from reference TRBV7-2 and TRBJ2-2): GAGVSQSPSNKVTEKGKDVELRCDPISGHTALYWYRQSLGQGLEFLIYFQGNSAPDKSGLPSDRFSAERTGGSVSTLTIQRTQQEDSAVYLCASSSWGQTGELFFGEGSRLTVL.

This chain uses TRBV2 with TRBJ1-2, with 7 bases identical to TRBD1. Trimming removed 8 bases from V and 8 bases from J; junction bases left unmatched: 17. In germline, CDR1 is SNHLY, CDR2 FYNNEI. The CDR3 is 15 residues long. The chain's CDR3 is CASAGDRQKFTGYTF. Written as DNA, the CDR3 is TGTGCCAGCGCAGGGGACAGACAAAAATTTACGGGCTACACCTTC.

Written as DNA, the CDR3 is TGCGCCAGCAGCTCCGACAGTTCCCGAATGGGGACCCAGTACTTC. Protein: CASSSDSSRMGTQYF. The V and J genes are TRBV5-1 and TRBJ2-5; tentatively, D is TRBD1 (5 bases). V was shortened by 3 bases and J by 7 bases, with 19 bases between the two germline ends. From germline, CDR1 is SGHRS and CDR2 YFSETQ. The CDR3 runs 15 residues.

This clone was recorded a few times. The V call is TRBV2, the J call TRBJ1-6; no firm D call. CDR1 and CDR2 (germline): SNHLY, FYNNEI. The CDR3 is 13 amino acids. Trimming cost V 6 bases and J 7 bases, with 10 bases left between them. The CDR3 is CASRRSSNSPLHF. For the CDR3, the DNA is TGTGCCAGCAGACGGTCCTCGAATTCACCCCTCCACTTT.

The chain recombines TRBV27 with TRBJ2-1; D ambiguous. The V gene's germline CDR1 is MNHEY and CDR2 SMNVEV (reference sequence). V dropped 3 bases and J dropped 5 bases, with 5 bases sitting between them. CDR3 length equals 12 residues. The CDR3 bases are TGTGCCAGCAGTTTGAGAGACAATGAGCAGTTCTTC. Its translation is CASSLRDNEQFF.

The chain links TRBV18 to TRBJ2-5, with TRBD1 as a possible D gene (6 bases). Germline V CDR1 and CDR2: KGHSH, LQKENI. CDR3 size: 16 residues. V lost 1 base and J 2 bases, leaving 14 bases between the germline ends. As DNA, the CDR3 is TGTGCCAGCTCACCACAAAAAGGGGGAATACAAGAGACCCAGTACTTC. Protein: CASSPQKGGIQETQYF.

The chain is built from TRBV2 and TRBJ1-6; tentatively, D is TRBD1 (6 bases). The CDR3 has 16 residues. Between the trimmed V and J ends, which lost 2 bases and 7 bases, there was a span of 15 bases. In germline, CDR1 is SNHLY, CDR2 FYNNEI. The CDR3 sequence: CASSEIGQPRNSPLHF. Here the CDR3 DNA reads TGTGCCAGCAGTGAAATTGGACAGCCCCGAAATTCACCCCTCCACTTT.

The J gene is TRBJ1-2, the V gene TRBV27; D uncertain. Germline V lookup: CDR1 MNHEY, CDR2 SMNVEV (reference sequence). The CDR3 spans 12 residues. V lost 5 bases to trimming and J lost 4 bases, with 8 bases between them. CDR3 sequence (DNA): TGTGCCAGCAGTAGCGACCGCTATGGCTACACCTTC. The encoded protein is CASSSDRYGYTF.

V usage is TRBV9 and J usage is TRBJ2-2, with D possibly TRBD2 on 6 matching bases. V dropped 6 bases and J dropped 5 bases, with 20 bases sitting between them. From germline, CDR1 is SGDLS and CDR2 YYNGEE. The CDR3 length is 16 residues. The CDR3 reads CASTPGLGGKTGELFF. As DNA, the CDR3 is TGTGCCAGCACCCCGGGACTGGGTGGGAAGACCGGGGAGCTGTTTTTT.

The chain employs TRBV2 and TRBJ2-2; TRBD1 might be the D (5 bases). Germline values: CDR1 SNHLY, CDR2 FYNNEI. The CDR3 loop spans 12 amino acids. The V gene lost 8 bases and the J gene lost 3 bases, with 7 bases spanning the gap. CDR3 region: CASQGDTGELFF. CDR3 DNA sequence: TGTGCCAGCCAAGGGGACACCGGGGAGCTGTTTTTT.

This rearrangement joins TRBV24-1 to TRBJ1-2; 8 bases match TRBD1. The V gene's germline CDR1 is KGHDR and CDR2 SFDVKD. After removal of 5 bases from V and 5 bases from J, the junction contained 12 bases not matched to a gene. The CDR3 consists of 16 residues. The chain's CDR3 is CATSVGGTGGLYGYTF. Here the CDR3 DNA reads TGTGCCACCAGTGTAGGGGGGACAGGCGGATTATATGGCTACACCTTC.

The genes are TRBV6-5 and TRBJ1-1, with D perhaps matching TRBD1 (6 bases). The CDR3 loop spans 15 amino acids. CDR1 and CDR2 from the germline V gene are MNHEY and SVGAGI. V lost 4 bases and J 1 base, leaving 13 bases between the germline ends. As DNA, the CDR3 is TGTGCCAGCAGTTTTAACAGGGATCAGAACACTGAAGCTTTCTTT. Protein: CASSFNRDQNTEAFF.

The chain joins TRBV30 to TRBJ2-7, with 8 bases lining up with TRBD1. Germline values: CDR1 GTSNPN, CDR2 SVGIG (reference sequence). The CDR3 loop spans 15 amino acids. The junction had 8 bases not matched to a gene; V was cut back by 3 bases and J by 1 base. CDR3 nucleotide sequence: TGTGCCTGGAGATTTGGAGGGACAGGATCCTACGAGCAGTACTTC. The encoded protein is CAWRFGGTGSYEQYF. The whole variable domain, filled in from reference TRBV30 and TRBJ2-7, reads SQTIHQWPATLVQPVGSPLSLECTVEGTSNPNLYWYRQAAGRGLQLLFYSVGIGQISSEVPQNLSASRPQDRQFILSSKKLLLSDSGFYLCAWRFGGTGSYEQYFGPGTRLTVT.

The chain is built from TRBV7-9 and TRBJ2-1, with 9 positions matching TRBD2. Germline trimming cut 5 bases from V and 8 bases from J; bases unmatched to any gene: 10. Germline CDR1 is SEHNR and CDR2 is FQNEAQ (reference sequence). This CDR3 is 15 amino acids long. CDR3 region: CASSRGTSLFHEQFF. The CDR3, as DNA: TGTGCCAGCAGCCGGGGGACTAGCCTTTTCCATGAGCAGTTCTTC. Full variable domain (remainder filled in from reference TRBV7-9 and TRBJ2-1): DTGVSQNPRHKITKRGQNVTFRCDPISEHNRLYWYRQTLGQGPEFLTYFQNEAQLEKSRLLSDRFSAERPKGSFSTLEIQRTEQGDSAMYLCASSRGTSLFHEQFFGPGTRLTVL.

V gene TRBV6-5 combines with J gene TRBJ1-2; D not resolved. Trimming cost V 5 bases and J 6 bases, with 10 bases left between them. Germline-derived CDR1 and CDR2 are MNHEY and SVGAGI. The CDR3 length is 12 residues. DNA of the CDR3: TGTGCCAGCAGTCTCTCTTCAGATGGCTACACCTTC. Amino acid sequence: CASSLSSDGYTF.

The rearrangement links TRBV5-4 to TRBJ1-4; TRBD1 matches at 8 bases. Trimming took 4 bases from V and 4 from J; bases not matched to a gene: 9. This CDR3 contains 16 residues. Germline V gives CDR1 SGHNT, CDR2 YYREEE (reference sequence). The CDR3 loop is CASSQADRVHNEKLFF. CDR3 nucleotide sequence: TGTGCCAGCAGCCAGGCGGACAGGGTTCATAATGAAAAACTGTTTTTT.

This chain joins TRBV7-8 and TRBJ2-7, with D maybe TRBD2 (5 bases). V dropped 5 bases and J dropped 6 bases, with 20 bases sitting between them. Per germline, CDR1 SGHVS and CDR2 FQNEAQ. The CDR3 spans 15 residues. CDR3 in DNA: TGTGCCAGCAGCCACGCGGGCCTCGGGGTCCCCGAGCAGTACTTC. It is translated as CASSHAGLGVPEQYF.

V and J are TRBV6-5 and TRBJ2-1; 7 bases agree with TRBD2. The CDR3 loop spans 15 amino acids. J lost 0 bases, V lost 6 bases, and 5 bases had no gene match. The V gene's germline CDR1 is MNHEY and CDR2 SVGAGI. This chain's CDR3 is CASRYPGGSYNEQFF. The DNA for the CDR3 is TGTGCCAGCAGGTACCCGGGGGGCTCCTACAATGAGCAGTTCTTC.

This chain links TRBV3-1 (or the pseudogene TRBV3-2) with TRBJ2-3, with 7 bases matching TRBD1. V was clipped by 0 bases and J by 10 bases; unmatched bases: 10. The CDR3 length is 15 residues. CDR1 is LGHDT and CDR2 is YNNKEL in the germline V gene (reference sequence). The CDR3 sequence is CASSQEQHYRGSQYF. The CDR3 DNA follows: TGTGCCAGCAGCCAAGAGCAGCACTACAGGGGTTCGCAGTATTTT.

This clone was counted a few times. The rearrangement joins TRBV5-8 to TRBJ2-2; D uncertain. Germline-derived CDR1 and CDR2 are SGHTS and YDEGEE. The CDR3 sequence is 13 residues long. Trimming removed 2 bases at V and 2 bases at J, with 4 bases between. In DNA, the CDR3 is TGTGCCAGCAGCTTCCAAAACACCGGGGAGCTGTTTTTT. Its protein is CASSFQNTGELFF.

The chain couples TRBV4-1 to TRBJ2-1, with TRBD2 identical over 9 bases. This CDR3 contains 18 residues. Germline V gene lookup returns CDR1 MGHRA and CDR2 YSYEKL. V was pared by 1 base and J by 1 base, with 8 bases of the junction left unmatched. In DNA, the CDR3 is TGCGCCAGCAGCCAAGGGTCTAGCGGGAAAGGTTCCTACAATGAGCAGTTCTTC. As protein: CASSQGSSGKGSYNEQFF.

The rearrangement uses TRBV15 and TRBJ2-3, with D uncertain. Per the germline V gene, CDR1 is LNHNV and CDR2 is YYDKDF (reference sequence). V was cut by 0 bases and J by 2 bases, with 3 bases left in between. The CDR3 extends over 13 amino acids. DNA of the CDR3: TGTGCCACCAGCAGAGATAACACAGATACGCAGTATTTT. It yields the protein CATSRDNTDTQYF. Full variable domain (outside the CDR3, taken from reference TRBV15 and TRBJ2-3): DAMVIQNPRYQVTQFGKPVTLSCSQTLNHNVMYWYQQKSSQAPKLLFHYYDKDFNNEADTPDNFQSRRPNTSFCFLDIRSPGLGDTAMYLCATSRDNTDTQYFGPGTRLTVL.

On this clone itself: The junction shows a germline mismatch at one end, possibly a read error. This sequence joins TRBV28 and TRBJ2-7, with D possibly matching TRBD2 (5 bases). CDR3 size: 17 residues. Germline CDR1 and CDR2: MDHEN and SYDVKM. CDR3 sequence: CASSPPRTPEKKYGQYF. The CDR3 DNA reads TGTGCCAGCAGTCCGCCTCGGACTCCAGAAAAAAAGTACGGGCAGTACTTC.

The genes are TRBV10-1 and TRBJ2-7; TRBD1 matches 9 bases. Per germline, CDR1 WNHNN and CDR2 SYGVQD (reference sequence). CDR3 size: 14 residues. Trimming cost V 5 bases and J 5 bases; bases outside gene matches: 7. CDR3 nucleotides: TGCGCCAGCAGTTCCGGGACAGGGCTCGACGAGCAGTACTTC. Translation gives CASSSGTGLDEQYF.

V usage is TRBV14 and J usage is TRBJ1-2, with D possibly matching TRBD1 (6 bases). The CDR3 extends over 14 amino acids. V was trimmed by 2 bases and J by 4 bases, leaving 11 bases between them. Per the germline V gene, CDR1 is SGHDN and CDR2 is FVKESK. Here the CDR3 DNA reads TGTGCCAGCAGCCAATCGTTGACAGGCTATGGCTACACCTTC. It yields the protein CASSQSLTGYGYTF.